A selection of T cell receptor beta chains follows, all from one sample in a study of T-cell reconstitution after alpha-beta-depleted transplantation in children. TCRdb called the PCR reads again in MiXCR, with one record for every CDR3 protein. The sample lists a few hundred thousand distinct CDR3 sequences, approximately 41% occurring once. Sequencing was performed on PBMCs, taken before TCRalphabeta/CD19-depleted stem cell transplant. These receptors originate from a girl aged 2-15 years with aplastic anemia, due to receive a stem cell transplant. CDR3s include the opening cysteine and the closing phenylalanine or tryptophan. The D gene is left open where the match is weak. The size of a clone is reported for some rows only, either as once, few or many, or as a class for expanded clones.

clone_size: NA; j_call: TRBJ2-1; d_call: TRBD1; v_call: TRBV6-1; cdr3_aa: CASSDTGGHLEQFF; cdr3_nt: TGTGCCAGCAGTGACACAGGGGGGCATCTTGAGCAGTTCTTC
clone_size: NA; j_call: TRBJ2-5; d_call: TRBD1; v_call: TRBV11-2; cdr3_aa: CASSPYPGQGGPETQYF; cdr3_nt: TGTGCCAGCAGCCCCTATCCGGGACAGGGAGGGCCAGAGACCCAGTACTTC
clone_size: few; j_call: TRBJ1-2; d_call: NA; v_call: TRBV2; cdr3_aa: CASTRVTANYGYTF; cdr3_nt: TGTGCCAGCACCCGCGTGACAGCTAACTATGGCTACACCTTC
clone_size: few; j_call: TRBJ1-1; d_call: NA; v_call: TRBV5-1; cdr3_aa: CASSVRQVGGNTEAFF; cdr3_nt: TGCGCCAGCAGCGTAAGACAGGTGGGTGGGAACACTGAAGCTTTCTTT
clone_size: many; j_call: TRBJ2-3; d_call: TRBD2; v_call: TRBV20-1; cdr3_aa: CSAHLLADTQYF; cdr3_nt: TGCAGTGCTCACCTACTAGCGGATACGCAGTATTTT
clone_size: many; j_call: TRBJ1-5; d_call: NA; v_call: TRBV6-6; cdr3_aa: CASSPGSNQPQHF; cdr3_nt: TGTGCCAGCAGCCCAGGGAGCAATCAGCCCCAGCATTTT
clone_size: NA; j_call: TRBJ2-5; d_call: NA; v_call: TRBV5-1; cdr3_aa: CASSFQDGSYETQYF; cdr3_nt: TGCGCCAGCAGCTTCCAAGATGGGTCGTATGAGACCCAGTACTTC
clone_size: NA; j_call: TRBJ2-1; d_call: NA; v_call: TRBV6-5; cdr3_aa: CASSYSSTNEQFF; cdr3_nt: TGTGCCAGCAGTTACTCGAGTACCAATGAGCAGTTCTTC
clone_size: NA; j_call: TRBJ1-1; d_call: TRBD1; v_call: TRBV6-1; cdr3_aa: CASRTGVTNTEAFF; cdr3_nt: TGTGCCAGCAGGACAGGGGTTACTAACACTGAAGCTTTCTTT
clone_size: NA; j_call: TRBJ2-1; d_call: TRBD2; v_call: TRBV7-9; cdr3_aa: CASSNGGTSFDEQFF; cdr3_nt: TGTGCCAGCAGCAACGGGGGGACTAGCTTCGATGAGCAGTTCTTC
clone_size: many; j_call: TRBJ2-7; d_call: NA; v_call: TRBV12-3/TRBV12-4; cdr3_aa: CASSFWGDYEQYF; cdr3_nt: TGTGCCAGCAGTTTTTGGGGAGACTACGAGCAGTACTTC
clone_size: few; j_call: TRBJ2-1; d_call: NA; v_call: TRBV18; cdr3_aa: CASSPSIGNYNEQFF; cdr3_nt: TGTGCCAGCTCACCATCGATCGGGAATTACAATGAGCAGTTCTTC
clone_size: NA; j_call: TRBJ1-1; d_call: TRBD1; v_call: TRBV20-1; cdr3_aa: CSAQTGGDTEAFF; cdr3_nt: TGCAGTGCGCAGACAGGGGGGGACACTGAAGCTTTCTTT
clone_size: NA; j_call: TRBJ2-7; d_call: NA; v_call: TRBV6-5; cdr3_aa: CASSVRDSEQYF; cdr3_nt: TGTGCCAGCAGTGTCCGGGATTCGGAGCAGTACTTC
clone_size: few; j_call: TRBJ1-2; d_call: NA; v_call: TRBV2; cdr3_aa: CATPKEGGNYGYTF; cdr3_nt: TGTGCCACCCCAAAGGAGGGAGGAAACTATGGCTACACCTTC
clone_size: NA; j_call: TRBJ2-3; d_call: NA; v_call: TRBV20-1; cdr3_aa: CSARRPTDTQYF; cdr3_nt: TGCAGTGCTAGAAGGCCCACAGATACGCAGTATTTT
clone_size: few; j_call: TRBJ2-4; d_call: NA; v_call: TRBV6-6; cdr3_aa: CASSSPVKDIQYF; cdr3_nt: TGTGCCAGCAGTTCCCCAGTTAAGGACATTCAGTACTTC
clone_size: NA; j_call: TRBJ2-5; d_call: NA; v_call: TRBV15; cdr3_aa: CATSRDGGYQQETQYF; cdr3_nt: TGTGCCACCAGCAGAGATGGGGGGTACCAACAAGAGACCCAGTACTTC
clone_size: few; j_call: TRBJ2-7; d_call: NA; v_call: TRBV15; cdr3_aa: CATSSSEMRHEQYF; cdr3_nt: TGTGCCACCAGCAGTTCGGAGATGCGCCACGAGCAGTACTTC
clone_size: few; j_call: TRBJ1-2; d_call: NA; v_call: TRBV27; cdr3_aa: CASSLGAASYGYTF; cdr3_nt: TGTGCCAGCAGCCTCGGGGCAGCCTCCTATGGCTACACCTTC